This T cell receptor (beta chain) emerged from a study of blood T cell repertoires in COVID-19. Study summary: From T cells, B-cell-depleted T cells, or PBMCs came the material, which was cDNA or gDNA.

The V gene lost 3 bases and the J gene lost 7 bases, with 16 bases spanning the gap. The CDR3 is 15 residues long. The germline V gene encodes CDR1 MGHRA and CDR2 YSYEKL. Under the authors' procedure: Scientists estimated how many nucleated cells there were by amplifying reference gene primers. The protocol was immunoSEQ multiplex PCR, while the TCRdb copy is restricted to in-frame clones and leaves out a portion. V and J calls and clone size are those listed in that table; D and trimming were worked out from the DNA. The sample contains hundreds of thousands of clones, over 75% of which appear only once.

Sequencing input: peripheral blood. The chain uses TRBV4-1 and TRBJ1-5, with D perhaps TRBD1 (5 bases). The sequence was obtained from a human donor in a cohort sampled during active COVID-19. CDR3 nucleotides: TGCGCCAGCAGCCAGCAAACAGGACTAGGCCAGCCCCAGCATTTT. Translating gives CASSQQTGLGQPQHF.